The clone carrying this T cell receptor (beta chain) is deemed medium-sized. Antigen specificity is unknown. V was shortened by 3 bases and J by 5 bases, with 14 bases between the two germline ends. Germline CDR1 and CDR2: SGHRS and YFSETQ. The CDR3 has 15 amino acids. These data are taken from a study of identifying expanded T cells in peripheral blood. Overall study results and limits: Approximately 1.1 clones differed between technical replicates, versus approximately 16 and 20 over time. Variance in clone template counts between roughly two-week samples significantly increased with total template count across all healthy donors.

No infections or other immune events were documented during collection. Libraries were prepared by immunoSEQ multiplex PCR; TCRdb keeps only in-frame clonotypes and omits some of them. Seen here are 50,000 to 70,000 clones, roughly 86% observed once, and the top ten hold 4.7%. The sample comprised blood. This clonotype was sampled from a person aged 18 to 70 in good health. The rearrangement joins TRBV5-1 to TRBJ1-4; D is possibly TRBD1 (5 bases). The CDR3 DNA sequence: TGCGCCAGCAGCTCGAGCTGGGGGGGAAATGAAAAACTGTTTTTT. Protein: CASSSSWGGNEKLFF.